This is a list of T cell receptor beta chains from one sample in a study of regulatory T cells in long-lasting Graves disease. MiXCR, applied by TCRdb to the multiplex PCR reads, yields one record per CDR3 protein. The repertoire holds under 450,000 distinct CDR3 sequences, around 20% seen once, with approximately 25% in the top ten. The sample in question was peripheral blood mononuclear cells (PBMCs), obtained when the disease was refractory, from a patient treated with antithyroid drugs. Source of these receptors: a female donor with Graves disease. The CDR3 runs from the conserved cysteine through the conserved F or W. D genes are given only for firm matches. Only part of the rows carry a size: once, few, many, or a class if the clone is expanded.

V gene	J gene	clone size	CDR3 length	D gene	CDR3 protein	CDR3 DNA
TRBV28	TRBJ1-5	many	16	.	CASSLVGRPSNQPQHF	TGTGCCAGCAGTTTAGTAGGACGGCCTAGCAATCAGCCCCAGCATTTT
TRBV11-3	TRBJ2-1	.	17	TRBD2	CASSPGTSGGAYNEQFF	TGTGCCAGCAGCCCGGGGACTAGCGGGGGAGCCTACAATGAGCAGTTCTTC
TRBV11-2	TRBJ2-2	few	15	TRBD1	CASSWGGQGAGELFF	TGTGCCAGCAGCTGGGGGGGACAGGGCGCCGGGGAGCTGTTTTTT
TRBV12-3/TRBV12-4	TRBJ1-1	many	12	.	CASSPDMSEAFF	TGTGCCAGCAGCCCAGACATGTCTGAAGCTTTCTTT
TRBV20-1	TRBJ1-1	.	12	.	CSGQVENTEAFF	TGCAGTGGACAGGTGGAGAACACTGAAGCTTTCTTT
TRBV6-1	TRBJ1-1	many	13	.	CAAAARRNTEAFF	TGTGCCGCAGCGGCCCGAAGGAACACTGAAGCTTTCTTT
TRBV6-1	TRBJ1-5	many	15	.	CASRDVLRSNQPQHF	TGTGCCAGCCGGGACGTACTCCGTAGCAATCAGCCCCAGCATTTT
TRBV20-1	TRBJ1-5	few	15	.	CSARTQGGSNQPQHF	TGCAGTGCGCGAACTCAGGGTGGTAGCAATCAGCCCCAGCATTTT
TRBV5-1	TRBJ2-7	few	14	.	CASSLHEESYEQYF	TGCGCCAGCAGCCTCCATGAAGAGTCCTACGAGCAGTACTTC
TRBV6-1	TRBJ2-5	many	12	.	CASLDVPGTQYF	TGTGCCAGCCTGGACGTCCCAGGGACCCAGTACTTC
TRBV11-2	TRBJ2-7	.	18	TRBD1	CASSSRRGGQGIAYEQYF	TGTGCCAGCAGCTCCAGGAGGGGGGGACAGGGGATCGCCTACGAGCAGTACTTC
TRBV3-2	TRBJ2-7	many	14	.	CASSPEFRYYEQYF	TGTGCCAGCAGCCCCGAATTTCGGTACTACGAGCAGTACTTC
TRBV5-1	TRBJ2-2	few	14	.	CASSPREGPGELFF	TGCGCCAGCAGCCCGCGAGAAGGGCCCGGGGAGCTGTTTTTT
TRBV7-2	TRBJ2-4	many	14	.	CASSLSQATNIQYF	TGTGCCAGCAGCTTATCTCAAGCCACAAACATTCAGTACTTC
TRBV9	TRBJ2-5	.	15	.	CASSLGTSWGETQYF	TGTGCCAGCAGCCTAGGTACTAGCTGGGGCGAGACCCAGTACTTC
TRBV6-4	TRBJ2-2	.	15	TRBD2	CASSPLAGAGGELFF	TGTGCCAGCAGTCCCCTTGCGGGAGCTGGCGGGGAGCTGTTTTTT
TRBV28	TRBJ1-5	many	15	TRBD1	CASSFSDRGRQPQHF	TGTGCCAGCAGTTTTTCCGACAGGGGAAGGCAGCCCCAGCATTTT
TRBV12-3/TRBV12-4	TRBJ2-1	.	13	TRBD1	CASIKGTVNEQFF	TGCGCCAGCATTAAGGGGACAGTCAATGAGCAGTTCTTC
TRBV7-9	TRBJ1-1	.	16	.	CASSPGSRWRNTEAFF	TGTGCCAGCAGCCCTGGGTCGAGATGGAGGAACACTGAAGCTTTCTTT
TRBV7-3	TRBJ2-5	few	15	TRBD1	CASSRGQGARETQYF	TGTGCCAGCAGCCGGGGACAGGGGGCGAGGGAGACCCAGTACTTC
TRBV30	TRBJ1-1	.	13	.	CAWRRGGDTEAFF	TGTGCCTGGCGCAGGGGCGGGGACACTGAAGCTTTCTTT
TRBV29-1	TRBJ2-1	few	14	.	CSVGSGVYYNEQFF	TGCAGCGTTGGTTCGGGAGTTTACTACAATGAGCAGTTCTTC
TRBV2	TRBJ2-1	.	14	.	CASSEGGIGNEQFF	TGTGCCAGCAGTGAAGGCGGGATCGGCAATGAGCAGTTCTTC
TRBV30	TRBJ1-1	many	11	.	CAVGRRTEAFF	TGTGCCGTAGGGAGGAGGACTGAAGCTTTCTTT
TRBV27	TRBJ1-5	.	14	.	CASGLQGRGQPQHF	TGTGCCAGCGGTTTACAGGGCCGAGGGCAGCCCCAGCATTTT
TRBV7-2	TRBJ2-2	.	18	.	CASRIRTLGQGNTGELFF	TGTGCCAGCAGAATCCGGACCCTCGGACAAGGGAACACCGGGGAGCTGTTTTTT
TRBV6-1	TRBJ2-7	few	15	.	CASSTTGRGTYEQYF	TGTGCCAGCAGCACGACAGGGAGAGGGACTTACGAGCAGTACTTC
TRBV6-1	TRBJ2-7	many	11	.	CASSINYEQYF	TGTGCCAGCAGTATAAACTACGAGCAGTACTTC
TRBV19	TRBJ2-5	many	14	TRBD1	CASSFRQGGETQYF	TGTGCCAGTAGTTTCCGACAGGGCGGAGAGACCCAGTACTTC
TRBV18	TRBJ1-4	.	15	.	CASSPSVAANEKLFF	TGTGCCAGCTCACCATCAGTTGCGGCTAATGAAAAACTGTTTTTT
TRBV7-9	TRBJ2-5	few	14	.	CASSPDGSRETQYF	TGTGCCAGCAGCCCTGATGGGAGCCGAGAGACCCAGTACTTC
TRBV28	TRBJ1-2	.	14	TRBD1	CASSPMTGIYGYTF	TGTGCCAGCAGTCCAATGACAGGGATTTATGGCTACACCTTC
TRBV18	TRBJ2-7	few	18	TRBD2	CASSPVLAGAGAGYEQYF	TGTGCCAGCTCACCAGTTCTAGCCGGGGCGGGAGCCGGCTACGAGCAGTACTTC
TRBV5-1	TRBJ2-5	few	13	.	CASRPQGRETQYF	TGCGCCAGCAGACCACAGGGACGAGAGACCCAGTACTTC
TRBV5-1	TRBJ2-7	many	12	.	CASSLTSREQYF	TGCGCCAGCAGCTTGACTAGTCGCGAGCAGTACTTC
TRBV2	TRBJ2-5	many	13	.	CASRLVAGETQYF	TGTGCCAGCAGACTAGTTGCGGGGGAGACCCAGTACTTC
TRBV12-3/TRBV12-4	TRBJ2-2	.	14	.	CASSAPGVTGELFF	TGTGCCAGCAGTGCACCGGGCGTAACCGGGGAGCTGTTTTTT
TRBV5-4	TRBJ2-7	.	15	.	CASSVGGSGAYEQYF	TGTGCCAGCAGCGTGGGGGGATCGGGGGCATACGAGCAGTACTTC
TRBV20-1	TRBJ2-4	.	12	.	CSASDQPNIQYF	TGCAGTGCCTCGGACCAACCCAACATTCAGTACTTC
TRBV4-1	TRBJ1-4	.	15	.	CASSQDPGDNEKLFF	TGCGCCAGCAGCCAAGATCCCGGAGATAATGAAAAACTGTTTTTT
TRBV7-2	TRBJ1-1	many	13	.	CASTRPVLTEAFF	TGTGCCAGCACCAGACCTGTCCTCACTGAAGCTTTCTTT
TRBV7-2	TRBJ1-1	few	14	TRBD1	CASSPRGRLAEAFF	TGTGCCAGCAGCCCTAGGGGGCGGCTGGCTGAAGCTTTCTTT
TRBV7-8	TRBJ2-5	.	16	TRBD2	CASSYRRLAGRETQYF	TGTGCCAGCAGCTACCGACGACTAGCGGGTAGGGAGACCCAGTACTTC
TRBV2	TRBJ1-3	few	15	TRBD1	CASSVLDRGGNTIYF	TGTGCCAGCAGTGTTTTGGACAGGGGTGGAAACACCATATATTTT
TRBV4-3	TRBJ1-2	few	15	.	CASSQDLRAYYGYTF	TGCGCCAGCAGCCAAGATCTCCGGGCTTACTATGGCTACACCTTC
TRBV28	TRBJ1-4	many	14	.	CASRGAGENEKLFF	TGTGCCAGCAGGGGGGCAGGGGAAAATGAAAAACTGTTTTTT
TRBV7-9	TRBJ1-4	.	14	.	CASTLGGTNEKLFF	TGTGCCAGCACCCTCGGGGGAACTAATGAAAAACTGTTTTTT
TRBV4-1	TRBJ1-4	few	16	.	CASSSRESGPGEKLFF	TGCGCCAGCAGCTCCCGGGAGAGTGGGCCGGGTGAAAAACTGTTTTTT
TRBV2	TRBJ1-2	many	13	.	CASRQGGAYGYTF	TGTGCCAGCAGACAAGGGGGGGCATATGGCTACACCTTC
TRBV19	TRBJ1-1	.	14	.	CASSTYTGNTEAFF	TGTGCCAGTAGTACGTACACGGGAAACACTGAAGCTTTCTTT
TRBV2	TRBJ2-6	.	15	.	CASSPPPPGANVLTF	TGTGCCAGCAGCCCCCCCCCCCCCGGGGCCAACGTCCTGACTTTC
TRBV29-1	TRBJ1-1	.	12	.	CSGSGWGTEAFF	TGCAGCGGATCAGGGTGGGGTACTGAAGCTTTCTTT
TRBV6-2/TRBV6-3	TRBJ2-1	.	15	TRBD1	CASSEYGTGINEQFF	TGTGCCAGCAGTGAATACGGGACAGGGATCAATGAGCAGTTCTTC